The source of this TCR beta chain is a study of T cell responses to AZD1222 COVID-19 vaccine. The study, taken as a whole, reports: Repertoire collection took place solely once the T cell response had peaked.

The ends were cut back, 2 bases at V and 8 bases at J, with 21 bases in the middle. Looked up from germline, CDR1 is MNHEY and CDR2 is SVGAGI. The CDR3 length is 16 residues. This clone was counted once. Its antigen is currently unknown. The repertoire was sequenced with immunoSEQ multiplex PCR; TCRdb's copy has only in-frame clones and lacks some. The profile shows roughly 190,000 clones, 85% to 95% of them singletons. The clonotype comes from an adult who received the MenACWY meningococcal vaccine as a control. This sequence joins TRBV6-5 and TRBJ1-2; perhaps TRBD1 as D (6 bases). This sample comprised peripheral blood, obtained 28 days after the second dose of the MenACWY control vaccine. Here the CDR3 reads CASSYRRFSGVEGYTF. The DNA of the CDR3 is TGTGCCAGCAGTTACCGTAGATTTTCAGGGGTGGAGGGCTACACCTTC.